This T cell receptor (beta chain) was identified during a study of glioma-infiltrating T cells. Findings and limits, study-wide: Tissue-blood divergence was below expectation in non-neoplastic patients, above in gliomas. Only very few CDR3 sequences appeared in both tissue and blood.

The iRepertoire nested amplicon-rescue multiplex PCR amplified TCR alpha and beta CDR3s from RNA. Tissue mRNA or PBMC total RNA, 100-400 ng, went into one-step reverse transcription and amplification. TCRdb reanalysed the multiplex PCR reads using MiXCR and keeps one entry per CDR3 protein. The table lists some 130,000 distinct CDR3 sequences, roughly a quarter of them singletons, with 25% to 30% in the top ten. V gave up 7 bases and J gave up 2 bases, with 6 bases separating them. The germline CDR1 and CDR2 sequences are MNHEY and SMNVEV (reference sequence). This CDR3 has 11 amino acids. Remarks on this clonotype: As yet, its antigen is unknown.

Sequences were obtained from glioma tissue, nonneoplastic brain tissue, or PBMCs (not recorded which). The TCR was taken from a human donor with low-grade glioma or glioblastoma, undergoing nonglioma brain surgery, or in good health (not recorded which). V is TRBV27 and J is TRBJ2-7; D gene uncertain. CDR3 region: CASIPTYEQYV. In DNA, the CDR3 is TGTGCCAGCATCCCGACCTACGAGCAGTACGTC.